This entry lists 26 T cell receptor beta chains sequenced from one sample in a study of blood T cells in healthy people across ages. The use of a sample-barcoded 5' primer and a J-beta primer mix characterized a second PCR of about 6 to 11 cycles. TCRdb re-derived calls from the 5' RACE reads in MiXCR, one entry per CDR3 protein. The sample includes more than 1 million distinct CDR3 sequences, around 43% of them seen just once. Sequenced sample: blood. The source is a woman aged 55-75 years in good health.

The chain couples TRBV11-2 to TRBJ2-4; D is undetermined. This CDR3 contains 15 residues. V lost 6 bases and J 4 bases, leaving 16 bases between the germline ends. CDR1 and CDR2 (germline): SGHAT, FQNNGV. The CDR3 region is CASSFGPESKNIQYF. In DNA form, the CDR3 reads TGTGCCAGCAGTTTCGGACCGGAGAGTAAAAACATTCAGTACTTC. The full variable domain, rest sourced from reference TRBV11-2 and TRBJ2-4, is EAGVAQSPRYKIIEKRQSVAFWCNPISGHATLYWYQQILGQGPKLLIQFQNNGVVDDSQLPKDRFSAERLKGVDSTLKIQPAKLEDSAVYLCASSFGPESKNIQYFGAGTRLSVL.

This rearrangement joins TRBV27 to TRBJ2-7; TRBD2 matches at 8 bases. V shed 6 bases and J 6 bases; nucleotides not matched to a gene: 16. The germline V gene encodes CDR1 MNHEY and CDR2 SMNVEV (reference sequence). The CDR3 has 16 amino acids. In DNA form, the CDR3 reads TGTGCCAGCAGGACCCGGTGGTCGGCTAGCGGGTCCGAGCAGTACTTC. It specifies CASRTRWSASGSEQYF.

This sequence joins TRBV28 and TRBJ2-5; D remains ambiguous. Matching the DNA end better, TRBJ2-7 makes the J call doubtful. Germline CDR1 is MDHEN and CDR2 is SYDVKM. The CDR3 is made up of 13 amino acids. The CDR3 here is CASSLWQKYEQYF. CDR3 sequence (DNA): TGTGCCAGCAGTTTATGGCAGAAATACGAGCAGTACTTC.

The CDR3 spells CASSEYSNQPQHF. CDR3 DNA: TGTGCCAGCAGTGAATATAGCAATCAGCCCCAGCATTTT. The chain combines TRBV25-1 with TRBJ1-5; D is ambiguous. Germline values: CDR1 MGHDK, CDR2 SYGVNS. The CDR3 is made up of 13 amino acids. The ends were cut back, 0 bases at V and 0 bases at J, with 0 bases in the middle. The whole variable domain, filled in from reference TRBV25-1 and TRBJ1-5, reads EADIYQTPRYLVIGTGKKITLECSQTMGHDKMYWYQQDPGMELHLIHYSYGVNSTEKGDLSSESTVSRIRTEHFPLTLESARPSHTSQYLCASSEYSNQPQHFGDGTRLSIL.

There are a few counts of this clonotype. This chain joins TRBV29-1 and TRBJ2-1, with D hard to call. From germline, CDR1 is SQVTM and CDR2 ANQGSEA. The CDR3 extends over 14 amino acids. The CDR3 DNA is TGCACCGCGTTGGGTGGGGTTGCCTACAATGAGCAGTTCTTC. Translating it yields CTALGGVAYNEQFF.

This clonotype was recorded a few times. The V and J genes are TRBV18 and TRBJ1-1; TRBD1 agrees at 8 bases. CDR1 is KGHSH and CDR2 is LQKENI in the germline V gene. V lost 6 bases, J lost 4 bases, and 4 bases stayed unmatched. There are 13 residues in the CDR3. CDR3 in DNA: TGTGCCAGCTCCCAGGGGGCCAGCACTGAAGCTTTCTTT. It is translated as CASSQGASTEAFF. The full variable domain, in which reference TRBV18 and TRBJ1-1 provide the parts outside the CDR3, is NAGVMQNPRHLVRRRGQEARLRCSPMKGHSHVYWYRQLPEEGLKFMVYLQKENIIDESGMPKERFSAEFPKEGPSILRIQQVVRGDSAAYFCASSQGASTEAFFGQGTRLTVV.

The chain carries TRBV3-1 and TRBJ2-1, with 15 bases identical to TRBD2. This CDR3 comprises 15 residues. With V trimmed by 1 base and J by 13 bases, 5 bases remained unmatched. CDR1 LGHDT and CDR2 YNNKEL come from the germline V gene (reference sequence). CDR3 amino acids: CASSQGGTSGRLQFF. The CDR3 DNA reads as TGTGCCAGCAGCCAAGGGGGGACTAGCGGGAGGTTACAGTTCTTC.

The chain recombines TRBV24-1 with TRBJ2-1; 7 nucleotides align to TRBD2. J gave up 3 bases and V 5 bases, and 3 bases lay outside the gene matches. This CDR3 has 14 residues. From germline, CDR1 is KGHDR and CDR2 SFDVKD. The CDR3 reads CATSASGSYNEQFF. The CDR3 DNA reads as TGTGCCACCAGTGCTAGCGGCAGCTACAATGAGCAGTTCTTC.

The chain has TRBV6-1 and TRBJ1-1; perhaps TRBD1 as D (6 bases). Germline CDR1 is MNHNS and CDR2 is SASEGT. CDR3 length: 16 residues. Trimming cost V 6 bases and J 2 bases, with 19 bases left between them. The CDR3 DNA is TGTGCCAGCAGCCTACGACAGGCAACCATAAACACTGAAGCTTTCTTT. Its protein is CASSLRQATINTEAFF.

This chain connects TRBV20-1 to TRBJ2-1; D uncertain. Trimming removed 6 bases from V and 0 bases from J, with 15 bases in between. Germline V gene data show CDR1 as DFQATT and CDR2 as SNEGSKA (reference sequence). This CDR3 has 15 residues. CDR3 protein: CSATPARSSYNEQFF. The DNA of the CDR3 is TGCAGTGCCACCCCGGCCCGTAGCTCCTACAATGAGCAGTTCTTC.

The chain carries TRBV5-1 and TRBJ2-7; 7 nucleotides line up with TRBD1. Germline CDR1 and CDR2: SGHRS and YFSETQ. The CDR3 runs 14 residues. V trimming: 4 bases; J trimming: 0 bases; junction bases outside the gene matches: 4. This CDR3 is CASSTTGTSYEQYF. CDR3 bases: TGCGCCAGCAGCACGACAGGGACCTCCTACGAGCAGTACTTC.

The CDR3 reads CASSLVGPGRYEQYF. As DNA, the CDR3 is TGTGCCAGCAGTTTAGTCGGGCCAGGGAGGTACGAGCAGTACTTC. The J gene is TRBJ2-4, the V gene TRBV28; weak D call: TRBD2 (6 bases). TRBJ2-7 explains the end of the DNA better; the J call may be wrong. Germline loops: CDR1 MDHEN, CDR2 SYDVKM. The CDR3 loop spans 15 amino acids.

The rearrangement links TRBV29-1 to TRBJ2-1; tentative D call: TRBD2 (5 bases). From germline, CDR1 is SQVTM and CDR2 ANQGSEA. CDR3 size: 13 residues. V was shortened by 5 bases and J by 8 bases, with 16 bases between the two germline ends. CDR3 sequence: CSVFGVQLHEQFF. CDR3 in DNA: TGCAGCGTTTTCGGGGTCCAGCTCCATGAGCAGTTCTTC.

This chain connects TRBV18 to TRBJ2-7, with 7 bases fitting TRBD1. The CDR3 totals 16 residues. Trimming removed 3 bases from V and 3 bases from J; junction bases left unmatched: 11. From germline, CDR1 is KGHSH and CDR2 LQKENI. CDR3 sequence (DNA): TGTGCCAGCTCACCGCCCACAGGGGCTTCCTTCTACGAGCAGTACTTC. Encoded protein: CASSPPTGASFYEQYF.

In this sample, this clonotype turned up a few times. The rearrangement uses TRBV7-9 and TRBJ2-5, with D possibly being TRBD1 or TRBD2 (5 bases each). The CDR3 length is 15 residues. Trimming removed 3 bases at V and 2 bases at J, with 13 bases between. CDR1 and CDR2 from the germline V gene are SEHNR and FQNEAQ (reference sequence). CDR3 bases: TGTGCCAGCAGCTTGGGGGTAGGACAACAAGAGACCCAGTACTTC. Its protein is CASSLGVGQQETQYF.

This clonotype was picked up a small number of times. This chain uses TRBV28 with TRBJ1-1; no clear D. Per the germline V gene, CDR1 is MDHEN and CDR2 is SYDVKM. Trimming left V 10 bases short and J 0 bases short, with 12 bases between. CDR3 length: 13 amino acids. The CDR3 nucleotides read TGTGCCACCCGTGGAAATTTGAACACTGAAGCTTTCTTT. Translation gives CATRGNLNTEAFF. Complete variable domain (other parts from reference TRBV28 and TRBJ1-1): DVKVTQSSRYLVKRTGEKVFLECVQDMDHENMFWYRQDPGLGLRLIYFSYDVKMKEKGDIPEGYSVSREKKERFSLILESASTNQTSMYLCATRGNLNTEAFFGQGTRLTVV.

This clonotype occurred once. A read error may explain this, as a much larger clone is one base away. The chain has TRBV9 and TRBJ2-5; D not resolved. The DNA matches TRBJ2-7 better at its end, which makes the J call doubtful. Germline-derived CDR1 and CDR2 are SGDLS and YYNGEE. CDR3 length equals 14 residues. CDR3 residues: CASSVENRQDEQYF. The CDR3 DNA is TGTGCCAGCAGCGTAGAAAATAGACAAGACGAGCAGTACTTC.

The V call is TRBV7-2, the J call TRBJ2-3; 8 bases are shared with TRBD2. The CDR3 is 16 residues long. From germline, CDR1 is SGHTA and CDR2 FQGNSA. V shed 5 bases, J shed 6 bases, and the junction held 13 bases outside the gene matches. The CDR3, as DNA: TGTGCCAGCAGCCTCCTACTCGCGGGAGGTGACGATACGCAGTATTTT. Translation: CASSLLLAGGDDTQYF.

A few counts support this clonotype. The V gene is TRBV10-2, the J gene TRBJ2-5; no clear D gene. The CDR3 covers 13 residues. The V end was cut by 10 bases, the J end by 4 bases, with 16 bases between. Germline-derived CDR1 and CDR2 are WSHSY and SAAADI. In DNA, the CDR3 is TGCGCCACCCAACGGTACAGTCCAGAGACCCAGTACTTC. Translation gives CATQRYSPETQYF.

V gene TRBV4-1 combines with J gene TRBJ2-3, with TRBD2 matching over 8 bases. Germline V lookup: CDR1 MGHRA, CDR2 YSYEKL. V lost 4 bases, J lost 8 bases, and 8 bases stayed unmatched. The CDR3 contains 14 residues. Here the CDR3 reads CASSPGLAGSTQYF. The CDR3 DNA reads TGCGCCAGCAGCCCTGGACTAGCAGGGAGTACGCAGTATTTT.

This chain links TRBV7-6 with TRBJ2-3; 13 bases fit TRBD2. The length of the CDR3 is 17 residues. The V and J ends lost 6 bases and 2 bases, in that order; junction bases with no gene match: 8. CDR1 is SGHVS and CDR2 is FNYEAQ in the germline V gene. CDR3 loop: CASRKGTSGAPTDTQYF. DNA for the CDR3: TGTGCCAGCAGGAAAGGGACTAGCGGGGCCCCCACAGATACGCAGTATTTT.

The DNA for the CDR3 is TGCGCCAGCAGACCTTCCGGCCTATCGGGAGATCATAATGAGCAGTACTTC. As protein: CASRPSGLSGDHNEQYF. V is TRBV5-1 and J is TRBJ2-5; maybe TRBD2 (6 bases). Germline-derived CDR1 and CDR2 are SGHRS and YFSETQ. V lost 5 bases and J 11 bases, leaving 31 bases between the germline ends. This CDR3 comprises 17 residues.

V usage is TRBV7-2 and J usage is TRBJ2-7; D is perhaps TRBD1 or TRBD2 (5 bases each). The J call may not be correct, given that the DNA end is closer to TRBJ2-5. Germline V lookup: CDR1 SGHTA, CDR2 FQGNSA. The CDR3 length is 15 residues. The CDR3 region has the DNA TGTGCCAGCAGCAGGGACCCCAGGCCAGTGGAGACCCAGTACTTC. It translates to CASSRDPRPVETQYF.

The V and J genes are TRBV3-1 and TRBJ2-3, with 11 bases identical to TRBD2. The CDR3 spans 16 residues. Germline loops: CDR1 LGHDT, CDR2 YNNKEL (reference sequence). Unmatched junction bases numbered 4, after V lost 2 bases and J lost 3 bases. The CDR3 bases are TGTGCCAGCAGCCAATTTAGCGGGAGGGGAACAGATACGCAGTATTTT. As protein: CASSQFSGRGTDTQYF.

The chain is built from TRBV5-1 and TRBJ1-2; perhaps TRBD1 as D (5 bases). V lost 7 bases and J 5 bases, leaving 15 bases between the germline ends. The CDR3 runs to 13 residues. Germline CDR1 reads SGHRS; CDR2 reads YFSETQ. For the CDR3, the DNA is TGCGCCAGCTTCGGGGACTACGAGTATGGCTACACCTTC. Translated: CASFGDYEYGYTF. The full variable domain, completed using reference TRBV5-1 and TRBJ1-2, is KAGVTQTPRYLIKTRGQQVTLSCSPISGHRSVSWYQQTPGQGLQFLFEYFSETQRNKGNFPGRFSGRQFSNSRSEMNVSTLELGDSALYLCASFGDYEYGYTFGSGTRLTVV.

J is TRBJ2-4 and V is TRBV7-9; 8 nucleotides align to TRBD2. The CDR3 covers 18 residues. With 5 bases clipped from V and 0 bases from J, the junction kept 12 bases outside the gene matches. Germline V gene lookup returns CDR1 SEHNR and CDR2 FQNEAQ (reference sequence). In nucleotides, the CDR3 is TGTGCCAGCAGCCGAGGACTAGCTACGACCCTAGCCAAAAACATTCAGTACTTC. It specifies CASSRGLATTLAKNIQYF.